This T cell receptor beta chain was found in a study of shared clonotypes between healthy human individuals. Notes on the study in general: Compared with clonotypes that all four donors shared, non-shared clonotypes had lower generation probabilities. How much donors shared clonotypes was expected to be affected by sequencing depth. Larger estimated richness was generally seen in naive subsets than in memory subsets.

In regard to this clone: The antigen is not known.

This CDR3 has 11 residues. V lost 7 bases to trimming and J lost 3 bases, with 7 bases between them. Germline V CDR1 and CDR2: SQVTM, ANQGSEA. Nashville, Tennessee was home to all donors, each a Caucasian adult. Libraries were prepared by immunoSEQ multiplex PCR; TCRdb keeps only in-frame clonotypes and omits some of them. This sample yields some 2,100,000 clones, of which roughly 95% are seen a single time; about 0.13% belongs to the top ten. The sample was naive CD4+ T cells sorted from blood. Documented subset: CD45RA+ positively selected. V gene TRBV29-1 combines with J gene TRBJ2-1; D is possibly TRBD1 (5 bases). This TCR derives from a man aged 18 to 30 in good health. In DNA form, the CDR3 reads TGCAGCGCCGACAGCTACAATGAGCAGTTCTTC. Protein: CSADSYNEQFF.